This TCR beta chain came from a study of control samples from healthy donors and cancer patients. The assay was immunoSEQ multiplex PCR, and TCRdb's table has in-frame clones only and misses some. The repertoire has 150,000 to 200,000 clones, around 91% of them found once; the top ten carry roughly 1.6%. Per the germline V gene, CDR1 is MGHRA and CDR2 is YSYEKL. CDR3 length: 14 amino acids. V was cut by 1 base and J by 1 base, with 7 bases left in between. This TCR came from a woman aged 25 to 39 in good health. The sample comprised blood. The rearrangement uses TRBV4-1 and TRBJ2-5, with D uncertain. This chain's CDR3 is CASSQGELQETQYF. DNA of the CDR3: TGCGCCAGCAGCCAAGGGGAACTCCAAGAGACCCAGTACTTC.